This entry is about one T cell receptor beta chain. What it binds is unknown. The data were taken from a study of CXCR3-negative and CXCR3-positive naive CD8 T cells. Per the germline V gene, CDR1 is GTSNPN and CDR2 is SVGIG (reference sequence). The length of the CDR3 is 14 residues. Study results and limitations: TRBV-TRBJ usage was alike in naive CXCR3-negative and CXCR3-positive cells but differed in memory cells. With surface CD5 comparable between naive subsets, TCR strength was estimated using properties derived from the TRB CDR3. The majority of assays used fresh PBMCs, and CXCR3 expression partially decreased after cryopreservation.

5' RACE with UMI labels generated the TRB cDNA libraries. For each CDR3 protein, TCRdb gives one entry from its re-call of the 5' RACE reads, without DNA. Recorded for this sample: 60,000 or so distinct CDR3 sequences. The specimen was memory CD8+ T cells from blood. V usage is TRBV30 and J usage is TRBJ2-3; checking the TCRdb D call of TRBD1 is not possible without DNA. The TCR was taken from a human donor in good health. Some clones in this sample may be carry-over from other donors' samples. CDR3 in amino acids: CAWAWGGATDTQYF.